The 2 T cell receptor beta chains presented below share a single source sample, sequenced in a study of early T cells in non-severe SARS-CoV-2 infection. TCRdb re-called the 5' RACE reads through MiXCR, storing one row per CDR3 protein. The sample has fewer than 80,000 distinct CDR3 sequences, over 9% seen once. Sequences were derived from whole blood, sampled at baseline. Receptors originate from an adult who was a healthcare worker with PCR-confirmed SARS-CoV-2 infection or an uninfected control (not recorded which).

This chain joins TRBV6-5 and TRBJ2-1, with TRBD2 matching 8 bases. This CDR3 is 16 amino acids long. From germline, CDR1 is MNHEY and CDR2 SVGAGI. The ends lost 7 bases at V and 6 bases at J; junction bases unmatched: 14. The CDR3 is CASTLRSGGPGNEQFF. DNA of the CDR3: TGTGCCAGCACCCTTAGGTCGGGGGGGCCAGGCAATGAGCAGTTCTTC.

This clonotype was seen a few times. V and J are TRBV7-9 and TRBJ1-1, with D unresolved. Germline V lookup: CDR1 SEHNR, CDR2 FQNEAQ (reference sequence). This CDR3 spans 13 amino acids. The V end lost 5 bases, the J end lost 0 bases, and 7 bases lay between the germline ends. The CDR3 DNA reads as TGTGCCAGCAGCCCGTCATTGAACACTGAAGCTTTCTTT. Its translation is CASSPSLNTEAFF.